This TCR beta chain appears in the sequencing data of a study of regulatory T cells in long-lasting Graves disease listed by TCRdb under 2021. The study in broad terms: To count as having persistent Graves' disease, a patient had to have received antithyroid drug treatment for over 5 years with TSH receptor autoantibodies remaining persistently positive. This study used TCR sequencing and RNA sequencing of peripheral blood to compare persistent Graves' disease patients against newly diagnosed Graves' disease patients. The study was registered as a clinical trial and conducted in China. A total of around 33 samples underwent TCR sequencing, from roughly 13 patients with persistent Graves' disease and some 20 patients with newly diagnosed Graves' disease. Antithyroid drugs had been taken for approximately 9.5 years on average by persistent Graves' disease patients in the clinical cohort. Paper-wide results and their limitations: Patients with persistent disease shared more public clonotypes (around 2,500) than newly diagnosed patients did (966). Only the TCR beta chain was sequenced and analyzed. Persistent Graves' disease patients showed lower TCR Shannon entropy and fewer highly expanded clones than newly diagnosed patients, suggesting clonal expansion. Preferential use of TRBV28, TRBJ1-2 and TRBJ2-5 was observed in persistent disease, whereas TRBV20-1 and TRBJ2-1 were favored in newly diagnosed disease. The authors noted that the small sample size was a limitation that may lower accuracy. Only peripheral blood was studied, because thyroid tissue, the primary lesion, was inaccessible.

The time point label here, explained by the study, means: persistent/refractory GD, antithyroid drugs over 5 years with positive TRAb. For both TCR sequencing and RNA sequencing, RNA was extracted from PBMCs using TRIzol. The diagnosis of Graves' disease was made according to American Thyroid Association guidelines. Patients for the study were recruited at an endocrinology department in Xi'an, China. From each patient, around 9 milliliters of peripheral blood was collected into an EDTA anticoagulant tube. Ficoll Paque Plus density gradient separation was used to isolate PBMCs, and no further T cell sorting was done. RNA quality was checked with an Agilent 2100 Bioanalyzer and agarose gel, and concentration with a NanoDrop 2000. Ends trimmed: V by 3 bases, J by 1 base; bases unmatched to a gene: 3. From the cysteine up to the phenylalanine, the CDR3 has a length of 15 residues. The sequence is cut down to CDR3 DNA, 45 bases in frame from base 1. CDR1 is given as SGHTA and CDR2 as FQGNSA, both from the germline V gene.

This clonotype was detected a few times. Its target antigen remains unknown. No base quality values were provided; no much bigger clone lies one nucleotide off. The receptor library was made with multiplex PCR. The instrument given in TCRdb is Illumina HiSeq 4000. To build TCR beta libraries, CDR3 regions were amplified by Arm-PCR using iRepertoire HTBI primers. PCR products were gel purified before sequencing. Processing in the source paper ran as follows. Gene usage analysis of CDR3 amino acid clonotypes relied on the roughly 60 TRBV and 13 to 15 TRBJ segments identified across samples. Filtered high-quality paired reads were merged into contigs using COPE and FqMerger. BLAST was used to align contigs to IMGT TRBV, TRBD and TRBJ reference genes, with CDR3 defined following IMGT. Clonotypes above 0.1% frequency were classified as highly expanded clones. Shannon entropy was used to measure repertoire diversity, and the Gini coefficient was used to measure V-J evenness. A clonotype found in more than one individual was treated as public. The public sequencing data were trimmed at Q25 with fastp and processed into clonotypes with MiXCR by TCRdb, which kept only in-frame beta chains. Every entry covers one CDR3 protein and lists the most common genes and DNA from its rows. The V and J calls were not made by the authors but by TCRdb's processing. The sample includes 420,000 or so distinct CDR3 sequences, with around 20% observed a single time. Roughly a quarter of the sample is taken by the ten largest.

This specimen was peripheral blood mononuclear cells (PBMCs), taken when the disease was refractory, from a patient treated with antithyroid drugs. This sequence was found in a female donor with Graves disease. This chain is built from TRBV7-2 and TRBJ1-1, with TRBD1 identical over 9 junction bases. CDR3 reads: CASSLGQGGNTEAFF. The DNA is as follows: TGTGCCAGCAGCTTGGGACAGGGTGGGAACACTGAAGCTTTCTTT.